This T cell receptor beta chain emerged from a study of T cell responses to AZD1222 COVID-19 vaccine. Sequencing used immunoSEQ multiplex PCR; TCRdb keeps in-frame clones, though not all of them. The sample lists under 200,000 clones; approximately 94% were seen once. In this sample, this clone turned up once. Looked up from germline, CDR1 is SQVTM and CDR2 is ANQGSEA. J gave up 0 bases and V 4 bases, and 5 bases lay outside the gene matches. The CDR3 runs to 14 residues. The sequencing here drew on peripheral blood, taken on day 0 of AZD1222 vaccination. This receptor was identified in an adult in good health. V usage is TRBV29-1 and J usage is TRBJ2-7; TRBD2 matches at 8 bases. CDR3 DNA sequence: TGCAGCGTTGTTAGGGGGACTAGCTCCTACGAGCAGTACTTC. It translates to CSVVRGTSSYEQYF.